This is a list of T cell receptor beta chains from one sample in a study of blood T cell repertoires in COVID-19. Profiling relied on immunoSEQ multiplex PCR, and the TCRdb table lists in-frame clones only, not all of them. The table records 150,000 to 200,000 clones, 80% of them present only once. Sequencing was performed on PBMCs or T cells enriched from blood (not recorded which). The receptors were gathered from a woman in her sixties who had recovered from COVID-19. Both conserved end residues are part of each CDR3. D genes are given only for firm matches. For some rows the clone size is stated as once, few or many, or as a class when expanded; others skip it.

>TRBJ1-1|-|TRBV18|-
TGTGCCAGCTCACCTGACAGGTTGAACACTGAAGCTTTCTTT
CASSPDRLNTEAFF
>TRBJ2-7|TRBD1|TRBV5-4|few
TGTGCCAGCAGCTTACAGGGGGACTACGAGCAGTACTTC
CASSLQGDYEQYF
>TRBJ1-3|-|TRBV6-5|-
TGTGCCAGCAGATATGACAGTAGCTCTGGAAACACCATATATTTT
CASRYDSSSGNTIYF
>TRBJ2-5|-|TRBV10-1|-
TGCGCCAGCGGGGAGGTAGTGGAAGGTCGGCCCCACGGAGAGACCCAGTACTTC
CASGEVVEGRPHGETQYF
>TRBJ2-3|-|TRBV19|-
TGTGCCAGTAGTATTGGGGGGGCCACAGATACGCAGTATTTT
CASSIGGATDTQYF
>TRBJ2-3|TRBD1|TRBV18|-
TGTGCCAGCTCACGGGACAGAGATACGCAGTATTTT
CASSRDRDTQYF
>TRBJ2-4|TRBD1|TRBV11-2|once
TGTGCCAGCAGCTTAGATCTACGGGACAGTCAGTACTTC
CASSLDLRDSQYF
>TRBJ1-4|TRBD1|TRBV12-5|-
TGTGCTAGTGGTTTCTCGGGACAGGCCCTCGGGAAACTGTTTTTT
CASGFSGQALGKLFF
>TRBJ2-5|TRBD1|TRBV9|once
TGTGCCAGCAGCACCCTGACAGGGCACTCAGAGACCCAGTACTTC
CASSTLTGHSETQYF
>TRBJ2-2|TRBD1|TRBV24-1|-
TGTGCCACCAGTGATCCGGGACAGGGGTACGCCGGGGAGCTGTTTTTT
CATSDPGQGYAGELFF
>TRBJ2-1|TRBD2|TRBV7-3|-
TGTGCCAGCAGCTTCAGCGGGGGGGTAGATGAGCAGTTCTTC
CASSFSGGVDEQFF
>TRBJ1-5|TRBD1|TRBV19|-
TGTGCCAGTAGTAACCCACGGGCCGGGACAGGGGGCCACTCCAAGGCCCAGCATTTT
CASSNPRAGTGGHSKAQHF
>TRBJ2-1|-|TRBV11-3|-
TGTGCCAGCAGCTTGGAGGGGCTCCCCTACAATGAGCAGTTCTTC
CASSLEGLPYNEQFF
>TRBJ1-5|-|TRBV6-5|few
TGTGCCAGCAGACCTGGGGGGGCCAATCAGCCCCAGCATTTT
CASRPGGANQPQHF
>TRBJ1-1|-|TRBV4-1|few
TGCGCCAGCAGCCAAGTGTACAGGGAAGTTAAGGAAGCTTTCTTT
CASSQVYREVKEAFF
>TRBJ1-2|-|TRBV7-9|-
TGTGCCAGCAGCTCGAGCCAGGGCCACTATGGCTACACCTTC
CASSSSQGHYGYTF
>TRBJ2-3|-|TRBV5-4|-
TGTGCCAGCAGCTCCGGAGATACGCAGTATTTT
CASSSGDTQYF
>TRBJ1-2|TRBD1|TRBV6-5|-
TGTGCCAGCAGAGGGACAGTCTCCTTTGGCTACACCTTC
CASRGTVSFGYTF
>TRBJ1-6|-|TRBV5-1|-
TGCGCCAGCAGCTTAGCATACCCGAATTCACCCCTCCACTTT
CASSLAYPNSPLHF
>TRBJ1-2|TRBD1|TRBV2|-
TGTGCCAGCAGGCGGGATAGGACAGGGGGCGATGGCTACACCTTC
CASRRDRTGGDGYTF
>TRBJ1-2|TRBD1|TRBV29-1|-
TGCAGCGTTCTCAGGGACAGGGGGAACTATGGCTACACCTTC
CSVLRDRGNYGYTF
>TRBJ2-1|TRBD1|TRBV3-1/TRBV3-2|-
TGTGCCAGCAGCCGGTGGACAGGAGAGCAGTTCTTC
CASSRWTGEQFF
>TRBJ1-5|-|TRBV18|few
TGTGCCAGCTCACCGCCAAGTGGGGCAGGGCAGGATCAGCCCCAGCATTTT
CASSPPSGAGQDQPQHF
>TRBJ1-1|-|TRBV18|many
TGTGCCAGCTCACCACCGGGGGACAAGAACACTGAAGCTTTCTTT
CASSPPGDKNTEAFF
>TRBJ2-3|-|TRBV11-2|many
TGTGCCAGCAGCGAAACTACAGGGAATCCAGATACGCAGTATTTT
CASSETTGNPDTQYF
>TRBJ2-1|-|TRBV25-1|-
TGTGCCAGCAGTGGTAATCCAGGCGCCAAGCAGTTCTTC
CASSGNPGAKQFF
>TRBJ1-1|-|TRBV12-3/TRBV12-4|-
TGTGCCAGCAGTTTTGGGAGTCATGAAGCTTTCTTT
CASSFGSHEAFF
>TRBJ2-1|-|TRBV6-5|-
TGTGCCAGCAGTTATGCGAGGTTCAATGAGCAGTTCTTC
CASSYARFNEQFF
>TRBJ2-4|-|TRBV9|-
TGTGCCAGCAGCGTAGGCGAGAGTGGCAAAAACATTCAGTACTTC
CASSVGESGKNIQYF
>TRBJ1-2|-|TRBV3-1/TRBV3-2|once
TGTGCCAGCAGCCAAGAGTTAGTCCCCGCGGACTATGGCTACACCTTC
CASSQELVPADYGYTF
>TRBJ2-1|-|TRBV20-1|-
TGCAGTGCTAGAGCGTACAATGAGCAGTTCTTC
CSARAYNEQFF
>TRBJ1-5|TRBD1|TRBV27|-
TGTGCCAGCAGTTTGGGACAGGGGCGGCAGCCCCAGCATTTT
CASSLGQGRQPQHF
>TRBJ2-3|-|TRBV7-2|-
TGTGCCAGCAGCTTAGGCGAACTTGTGGATACGCAGTATTTT
CASSLGELVDTQYF
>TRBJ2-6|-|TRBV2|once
TGTGCCAGCCAGCAGCAGGGGACTGGGGCCAACGTCCTGACTTTC
CASQQQGTGANVLTF
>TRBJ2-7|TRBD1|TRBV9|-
TGTGCCAGCAGCGTAGGGGGAGGACAGGGGAAAGACTACGAGCAGTACTTC
CASSVGGGQGKDYEQYF